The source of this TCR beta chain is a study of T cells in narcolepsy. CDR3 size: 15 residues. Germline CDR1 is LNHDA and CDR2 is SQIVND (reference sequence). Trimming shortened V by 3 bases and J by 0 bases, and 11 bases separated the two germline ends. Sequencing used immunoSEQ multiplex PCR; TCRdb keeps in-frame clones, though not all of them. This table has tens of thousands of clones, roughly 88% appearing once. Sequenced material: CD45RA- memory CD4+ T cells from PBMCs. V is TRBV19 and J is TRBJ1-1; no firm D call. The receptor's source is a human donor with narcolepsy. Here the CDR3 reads CASSIPFSMNTEAFF. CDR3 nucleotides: TGTGCCAGTAGTATCCCCTTTTCTATGAACACTGAAGCTTTCTTT.